Listed below are T cell receptor beta chains from one sample, sequenced in a study of cytomegalovirus exposure and HLA in healthy donors. Produced via immunoSEQ multiplex PCR; TCRdb's table is partial and in-frame only. The sample totals around 97,000 clones. Sample: PBMCs. Receptors originate from a man aged 40-49 years in good health and CMV-seronegative. Both conserved end residues are part of each CDR3.

CASSPRQGTGELFF,14,TRBV11-2
CASSLGGGGTNYGYTF,16,TRBV5-1
CASSERGAGGAYEQYF,16,TRBV6-1
CASSLWGAGGGTDTQYF,17,TRBV7-2
CASSEQRAYEQYF,13,TRBV10-1
CAWNFGGSTDTQYF,14,TRBV30
CASSYSVHGEQYF,13,TRBV6-5
CASSPPGQETYGYTF,15,TRBV11-2
CASSRYGGQGERWNIQYF,18,TRBV7-9
CASSPLSSVYEQYF,14,TRBV5-5
CAIRGTSVDEQYF,13,TRBV10-3
CASSYLRGVTDTQYF,15,TRBV6-6
CASSLGDRTSYEQYF,15,TRBV5-1
CASSFQGGREQYF,13,TRBV11-2
CASSSGQQNQPQHF,14,TRBV28
CASSPPGKTNYEQYF,15,TRBV7-9
CASNPNSGEQYF,12,TRBV2
CATSRDQQGAYNEQFF,16,TRBV15
CASSQVGGGNTEAFF,15,TRBV4-2
CASSGGQGTDTQYF,14,TRBV9
CASSGHRSNQPQHF,14,TRBV19